The text below deals with one T cell receptor (beta chain). This clone's antigen is unknown. No base quality information exists; no much larger clone differs at one position. Library creation used the immunoSEQ multiplex PCR assay. TCRdb took over this immuneACCESS table, retaining in-frame rearrangements with V and J assigned. Such tables are incomplete; in checked studies, under half of the missing clones stem from an unresolved V gene, and the remainder is unexplained. This sample gives fewer than 90,000 clones in total; around 94% of them show up just once. In total, the top ten clones hold more than 1.5% of the sample. This specimen belongs to a study of T cell changes during pregnancy in multiple sclerosis (dated by TCRdb to the late 2010s). Some background on the complete study: The study examined how the T cell repertoire changed over the course of pregnancy in women with multiple sclerosis.

Counted from cysteine to phenylalanine, this CDR3 has 13 amino acids. Only the CDR3 DNA is retained, 39 bases long and in frame from the first base. Based on the germline V gene, the CDR1 and CDR2 sequences are SGHRS and YFSETQ. Relative to germline, V is missing 0 bases and J is missing 8 bases, with 2 bases of the junction outside any gene match. The receptor's source is a female donor in good health, enrolled as a control in a pregnancy study. Material: peripheral blood, obtained after pregnancy. Here the chain combines TRBV5-1 and TRBJ2-1; TRBD2 lines up with 7 middle nucleotides. The nucleotides read TGCGCCAGCAGCTTGGGGGGGGGTGATGAGCAGTTCTTC. This yields the protein CASSLGGGDEQFF.